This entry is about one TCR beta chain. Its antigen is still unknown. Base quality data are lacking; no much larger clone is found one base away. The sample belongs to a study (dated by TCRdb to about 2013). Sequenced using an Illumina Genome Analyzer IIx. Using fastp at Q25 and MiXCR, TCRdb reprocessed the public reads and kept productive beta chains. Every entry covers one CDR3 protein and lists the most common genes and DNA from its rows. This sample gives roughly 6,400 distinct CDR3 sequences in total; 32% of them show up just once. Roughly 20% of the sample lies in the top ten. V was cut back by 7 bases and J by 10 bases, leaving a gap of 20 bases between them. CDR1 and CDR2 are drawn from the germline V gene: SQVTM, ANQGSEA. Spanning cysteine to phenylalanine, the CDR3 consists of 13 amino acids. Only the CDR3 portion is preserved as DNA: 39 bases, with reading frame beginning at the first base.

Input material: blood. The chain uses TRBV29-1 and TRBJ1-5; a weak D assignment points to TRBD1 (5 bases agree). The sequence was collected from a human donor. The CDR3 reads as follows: CSAKTEANSPQHF. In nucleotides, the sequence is TGCAGCGCTAAGACAGAGGCCAATTCACCCCAGCATTTT.